What follows is one TCR beta chain and its context. This entry comes from a study of PD-1 blockade in classical Hodgkin lymphoma. Regarding time point: cycle 4 day 1 (C4D1), after six to seven weeks of nivolumab. Every patient relapsed after autologous stem cell transplantation, and brentuximab vedotin exposure varied. Generated by immunoSEQ multiplex PCR, the TCRdb table keeps only in-frame clones and is missing some. This table holds around 19,000 clones, 80% found once. The specimen was peripheral blood mononuclear cells (PBMCs), collected before the fourth cycle of nivolumab. The sequence derives from a human donor with classical Hodgkin lymphoma.

The CDR3: CASSAGGGVGANVLTF. The CDR3 DNA follows: TGCGCCAGCAGCGCGGGTGGCGGGGTTGGGGCCAACGTCCTGACTTTC. This chain links TRBV5-1 with TRBJ2-6, with D possibly TRBD2 on 6 matching bases. The CDR3 covers 16 residues. V lost 4 bases to trimming and J lost 3 bases, with 14 bases between them. CDR1 is SGHRS and CDR2 is YFSETQ in the germline V gene.